This TCR beta chain comes out of a study of somatic mutations in cytotoxic T cells in rheumatoid arthritis. The V gene lost 3 bases and the J gene lost 6 bases, with 9 bases spanning the gap. This CDR3 region has 14 residues. Germline CDR1 and CDR2: MDHEN and SYDVKM. TCRdb's copy holds only in-frame clones and misses some; the assay was immunoSEQ multiplex PCR. The data hold under 20,000 clones, with approximately 67% observed a single time. The chain has TRBV28 and TRBJ1-6; no firm D call. The TCR comes from an adult with rheumatoid arthritis. The sequenced sample was CD8+ T cells sorted from blood. The DNA for the CDR3 is TGTGCCAGCAGTTTTCCGGCTACTAATTCACCCCTCCACTTT. Encoded protein: CASSFPATNSPLHF.